A single sample gave rise to the 14 T cell receptor beta chains below, sequenced in a study of blood T cells in healthy people across ages. Alongside a J-beta primer mix, a sample-barcoded 5' primer served in a second PCR lasting about 7 to 12 cycles. TCRdb re-called the 5' RACE reads through MiXCR, storing one row per CDR3 protein. The sample has 450,000 to 700,000 distinct CDR3 sequences, 27% seen once. Sequencing was done on a sample of blood. These receptor sequences come from a woman in her 70s in good health.

This chain connects TRBV6-5 to TRBJ2-2; 8 bases line up with TRBD1. The CDR3 spans 16 residues. Germline CDR1 reads MNHEY; CDR2 reads SVGAGI. Germline trimming cut 6 bases from V and 7 bases from J; bases unmatched to any gene: 13. In DNA, the CDR3 is TGTGCCAGCAGGTTAAAGGACAGGGTTGGAAGCGGGGAGCTGTTTTTT. It translates to CASRLKDRVGSGELFF.

This clonotype was picked up a small number of times. The chain combines TRBV7-2 with TRBJ2-5, with D tentatively TRBD1 (5 bases). Near its end, the DNA agrees better with TRBJ2-7, so the J call may be wrong. The germline CDR1 and CDR2 sequences are SGHTA and FQGNSA. This CDR3 contains 18 residues. CDR3 coding DNA: TGTGCCAGCAGCTTAGATGGTGACAGATGGGATTATCGGCACGAGCAGTACTTC. Translation gives CASSLDGDRWDYRHEQYF.

The CDR3 is CATTQGRGNTIYF. In DNA form, the CDR3 reads TGTGCCACTACGCAGGGACGGGGAAACACCATATATTTT. V and J are TRBV10-3 and TRBJ1-3; maybe TRBD1 (5 bases). Trimming stripped 10 bases from V and 4 bases from J, with 14 bases between. In germline, CDR1 is ENHRY, CDR2 SYGVKD. There are 13 residues in the CDR3.

Concerning this clonotype itself: Sequence at one end of the junction differs from germline and may be a read error. The chain couples TRBV6-2 or TRBV6-3 to TRBJ2-7, with 9 bases aligning to TRBD2. CDR1 and CDR2 (germline): MNHEY, SVGEGT. The CDR3 length is 14 residues. This CDR3 reads CASSSGTSSHEQYF. The CDR3, as DNA: TGTGCCAGCAGCTCCGGGACTAGCTCCCACGAGCAGTACTTC.

This clonotype has at least ten counts. The chain recombines TRBV11-3 with TRBJ2-2; 8 bases are shared with TRBD1. Germline assignment: CDR1 SGHNT and CDR2 YENEEA. This CDR3 contains 15 residues. Trimming cost V 5 bases and J 1 base; bases outside gene matches: 3. The CDR3 sequence: CASSPGTGNTGELFF. The CDR3 DNA sequence: TGTGCCAGCAGCCCCGGGACAGGGAACACCGGGGAGCTGTTTTTT. Variable domain in full (rest from reference TRBV11-3 and TRBJ2-2): EAGVVQSPRYKIIEKKQPVAFWCNPISGHNTLYWYLQNLGQGPELLIRYENEEAVDDSQLPKDRFSAERLKGVDSTLKIQPAELGDSAVYLCASSPGTGNTGELFFGEGSRLTVL.

The sample holds a few counts of this clonotype. The V and J genes are TRBV11-3 and TRBJ2-3, with TRBD1 identical over 7 bases. The CDR3 has 16 amino acids. The germline CDR1 and CDR2 sequences are SGHNT and YENEEA. The trim removed 6 bases at V and 0 bases at J, leaving 9 bases unmatched. CDR3 coding DNA: TGTGCCAGCAGTTCCGGACAGGACGGTAGCACAGATACGCAGTATTTT. It encodes CASSSGQDGSTDTQYF.

The chain recombines TRBV5-6 with TRBJ2-5; no reliable D call. Trimming shortened V by 0 bases and J by 9 bases, and 6 bases separated the two germline ends. The CDR3 length is 11 residues. Per germline, CDR1 SGHDT and CDR2 YYEEEE. CDR3 in DNA: TGTGCCAGCAGCTTGGACCGGGCCCAGTACTTC. Amino acids: CASSLDRAQYF. The complete variable domain, with remaining parts taken from reference TRBV5-6 and TRBJ2-5, reads DAGVTQSPTHLIKTRGQQVTLRCSPKSGHDTVSWYQQALGQGPQFIFQYYEEEERQRGNFPDRFSGHQFPNYSSELNVNALLLGDSALYLCASSLDRAQYFGPGTRLLVL.

The sample holds many counts of this clonotype. The V and J genes are TRBV20-1 and TRBJ2-5, with D perhaps matching TRBD2 (6 bases). V was trimmed by 0 bases and J by 1 base, leaving 12 bases between them. The germline V gene encodes CDR1 DFQATT and CDR2 SNEGSKA (reference sequence). The CDR3 length is 15 residues. CDR3 DNA sequence: TGCAGTGCTAGAGACGGGAGTAGGGGCCAAGAGACCCAGTACTTC. Translating gives CSARDGSRGQETQYF.

This clonotype was counted only a few times. The chain links TRBV2 to TRBJ2-5; D ambiguous. The germline gives CDR1 SNHLY, CDR2 FYNNEI. V lost 4 bases and J lost 9, with 18 bases in between. The CDR3 totals 14 residues. CDR3 sequence reads: CASSGSPPPWAQYF. CDR3 in DNA: TGTGCCAGCAGTGGATCCCCGCCCCCCTGGGCCCAGTACTTC.

The V call is TRBV7-2, the J call TRBJ2-5; 9 bases match TRBD1. The J call may be in error: the DNA end matches TRBJ2-7 better. This CDR3 has 16 amino acids. Germline V gene data show CDR1 as SGHTA and CDR2 as FQGNSA. As DNA, the CDR3 is TGTGCCAGCAGCTTAGGTGGGACAGGGTCCTTCTACGAGCAGTACTTC. Translated: CASSLGGTGSFYEQYF.

This clonotype was found many times. The chain links TRBV12-5 to TRBJ1-1, with D hard to call. In germline, CDR1 is LGHNT, CDR2 FRNRAP. V shed 2 bases and J shed 11 bases, with 12 bases lying between them. This CDR3 contains 12 residues. CDR3 in amino acids: CASGLQRSVAFF. In nucleotides, the CDR3 is TGTGCTAGTGGTTTGCAGAGGTCCGTGGCTTTCTTT.

V and J are TRBV7-3 and TRBJ2-5, with D unresolved. Germline V gives CDR1 SGHTA, CDR2 FQGTGA. Between the trimmed V and J ends, which lost 5 bases and 5 bases, there was a span of 18 bases. This CDR3 is built from 15 residues. CDR3 loop: CASSPMGLTGETQYF. The CDR3 DNA reads as TGTGCCAGCAGCCCAATGGGATTGACCGGGGAGACCCAGTACTTC.

Only a few counts were recorded for this clonotype. The chain has TRBV7-3 and TRBJ2-5; D is possibly TRBD1 or TRBD2 (6 bases each). With 4 bases removed from V and 1 base from J, the gap between germline ends came to 10 bases. The germline V gene encodes CDR1 SGHTA and CDR2 FQGTGA. The CDR3 spans 14 residues. CDR3 nucleotide sequence: TGTGCCAGCAGCTATCGGGGGCCCCAAGAGACCCAGTACTTC. It codes for CASSYRGPQETQYF.

This clonotype was observed a few times. This chain links TRBV3-1 with TRBJ1-5, with TRBD1 matching 10 bases. V shed 4 bases and J 4 bases; nucleotides not matched to a gene: 4. Germline values: CDR1 LGHDT, CDR2 YNNKEL (reference sequence). The CDR3 consists of 15 residues. The CDR3 sequence: CASSPRTGGNQPQHF. For the CDR3, the DNA is TGTGCCAGCAGCCCCCGGACAGGGGGGAATCAGCCCCAGCATTTT.